This T cell receptor beta chain comes out of a study of blood T cell repertoires in COVID-19. Trimming took 0 bases from V and 5 from J, leaving 14 bases between them. The CDR3 runs 15 residues. CDR1 is SGHRS and CDR2 is YFSETQ in the germline V gene. Sequencing used immunoSEQ multiplex PCR; TCRdb keeps in-frame clones, though not all of them. Counted here are approximately 360,000 clones, roughly 88% occurring once; the ten biggest clones make up more than 0.9%. This rearrangement joins TRBV5-1 to TRBJ1-1; D is ambiguous. Sequencing was done on a sample of PBMCs or T cells enriched from blood (not recorded which). The receptor's source is a woman aged 25 to 39 with acute COVID-19. Here the CDR3 DNA reads TGCGCCAGCAGCTTGGACCGGCCCGCGGTTACTGAAGCTTTCTTT. The encoded protein is CASSLDRPAVTEAFF.